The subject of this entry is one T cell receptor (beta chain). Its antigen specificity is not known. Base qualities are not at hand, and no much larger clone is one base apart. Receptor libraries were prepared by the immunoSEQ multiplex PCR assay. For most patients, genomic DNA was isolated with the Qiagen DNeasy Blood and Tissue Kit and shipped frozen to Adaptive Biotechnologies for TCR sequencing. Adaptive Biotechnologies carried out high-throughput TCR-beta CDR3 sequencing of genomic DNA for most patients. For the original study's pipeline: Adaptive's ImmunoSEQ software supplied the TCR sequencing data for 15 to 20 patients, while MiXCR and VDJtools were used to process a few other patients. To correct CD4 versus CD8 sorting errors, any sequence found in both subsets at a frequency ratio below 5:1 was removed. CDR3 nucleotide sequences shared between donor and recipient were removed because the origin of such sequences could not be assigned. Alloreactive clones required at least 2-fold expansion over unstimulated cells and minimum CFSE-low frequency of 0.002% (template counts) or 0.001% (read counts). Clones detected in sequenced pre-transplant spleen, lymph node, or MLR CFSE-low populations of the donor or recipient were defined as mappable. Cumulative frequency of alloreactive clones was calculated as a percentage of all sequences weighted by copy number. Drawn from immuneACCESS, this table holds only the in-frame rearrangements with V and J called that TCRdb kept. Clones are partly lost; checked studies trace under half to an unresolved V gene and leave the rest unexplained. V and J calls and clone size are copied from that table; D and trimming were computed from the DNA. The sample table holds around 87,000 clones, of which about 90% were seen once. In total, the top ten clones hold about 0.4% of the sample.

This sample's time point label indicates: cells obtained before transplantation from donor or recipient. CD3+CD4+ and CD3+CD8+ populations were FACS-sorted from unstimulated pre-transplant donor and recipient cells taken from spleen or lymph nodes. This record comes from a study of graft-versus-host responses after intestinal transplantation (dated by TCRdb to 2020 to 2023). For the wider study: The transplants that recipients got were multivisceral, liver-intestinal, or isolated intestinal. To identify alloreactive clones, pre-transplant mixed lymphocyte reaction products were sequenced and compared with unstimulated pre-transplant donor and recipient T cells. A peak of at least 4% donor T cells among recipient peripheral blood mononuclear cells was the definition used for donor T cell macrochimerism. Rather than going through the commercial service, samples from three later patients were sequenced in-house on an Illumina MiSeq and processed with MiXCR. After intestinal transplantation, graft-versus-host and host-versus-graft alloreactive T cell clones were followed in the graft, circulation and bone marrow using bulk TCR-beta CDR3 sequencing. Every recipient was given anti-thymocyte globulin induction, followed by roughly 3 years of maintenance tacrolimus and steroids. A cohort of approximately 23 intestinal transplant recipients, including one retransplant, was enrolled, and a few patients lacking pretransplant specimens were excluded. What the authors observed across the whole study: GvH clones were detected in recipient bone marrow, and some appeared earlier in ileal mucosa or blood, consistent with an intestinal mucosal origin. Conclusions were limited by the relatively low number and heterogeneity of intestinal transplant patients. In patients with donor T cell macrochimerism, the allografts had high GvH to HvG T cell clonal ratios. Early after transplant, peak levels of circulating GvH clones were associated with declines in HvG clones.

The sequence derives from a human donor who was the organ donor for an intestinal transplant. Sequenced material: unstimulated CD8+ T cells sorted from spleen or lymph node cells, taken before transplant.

The nucleotide sequence reads as follows: TGTGCCGCAGGCCTAGCGGGGGGTTTCAATGAGCAGTTCTTC. Translation gives CAAGLAGGFNEQFF. The chain uses TRBV19 and TRBJ2-1, with 11 bases matching TRBD2. Relative to germline, V is missing 11 bases and J is missing 6 bases, with 9 bases of the junction outside any gene match. For CDR1 and CDR2, the germline V gene (reference sequence) lists LNHDA and SQIVND. CDR3 length: 14 amino acids, cysteine to phenylalanine. Only the CDR3 portion is preserved as DNA: 42 bases, with reading frame beginning at the first base. The entire variable domain, with the stretches around the CDR3 drawn from the reference TRBV19 and TRBJ2-1 proteins, is DGGITQSPKYLFRKEGQNVTLSCEQNLNHDAMYWYRQDPGQGLRLIYYSQIVNDFQKGDIAEGYSVSREKKESFPLTVTSAQKNPTAFYLCAAGLAGGFNEQFFGPGTRLTVL.